This entry is about one TCR beta chain. Antigen specificity is unknown. Primers: 60 Vbeta forward and 13 Jbeta reverse. Some clones are missing from TCRdb's copy, which holds only in-frame ones; the method was immunoSEQ multiplex PCR. The table lists 95,000 to 150,000 clones, about two thirds of them singletons. This record comes from a study of cytomegalovirus exposure and HLA in healthy donors. Notes on the study in general: Many donors shared some public TCRs, even though most TCR sequences were rare.

The CDR3 is 17 amino acids. Germline lookup yields CDR1 SGHDT and CDR2 YYEEEE. The V end lost 4 bases, the J end lost 1 base, and 20 bases lay between the germline ends. The chain employs TRBV5-6 and TRBJ2-5; D perhaps matches TRBD1 (6 bases). Sequenced input: PBMCs. The sequence derives from a man aged 30 to 45 in good health and CMV-seronegative. The CDR3 region is CASSTPASTGFQETQYF. The CDR3 DNA reads TGTGCCAGCAGCACTCCTGCATCGACAGGATTCCAAGAGACCCAGTACTTC.